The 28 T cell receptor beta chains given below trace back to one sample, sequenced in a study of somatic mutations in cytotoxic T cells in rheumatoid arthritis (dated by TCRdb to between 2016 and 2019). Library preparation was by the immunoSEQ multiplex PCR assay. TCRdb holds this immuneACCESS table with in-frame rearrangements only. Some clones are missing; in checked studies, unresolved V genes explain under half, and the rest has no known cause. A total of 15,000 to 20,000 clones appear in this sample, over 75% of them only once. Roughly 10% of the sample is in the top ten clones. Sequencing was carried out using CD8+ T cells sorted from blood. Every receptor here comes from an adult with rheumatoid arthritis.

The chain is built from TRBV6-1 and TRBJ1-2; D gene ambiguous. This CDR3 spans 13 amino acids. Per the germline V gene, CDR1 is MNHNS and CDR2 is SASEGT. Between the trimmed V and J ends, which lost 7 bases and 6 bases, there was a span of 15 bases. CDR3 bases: TGTGCCAGCAAAGGAAGGGTCTCCGATGGCTACACCTTC. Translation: CASKGRVSDGYTF.

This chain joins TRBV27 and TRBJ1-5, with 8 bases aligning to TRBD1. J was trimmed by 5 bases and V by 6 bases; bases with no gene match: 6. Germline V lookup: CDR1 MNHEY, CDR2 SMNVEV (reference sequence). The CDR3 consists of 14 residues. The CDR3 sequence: CASSPRGLDQPQHF. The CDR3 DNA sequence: TGTGCCAGCAGCCCCAGGGGGCTGGATCAGCCCCAGCATTTT.

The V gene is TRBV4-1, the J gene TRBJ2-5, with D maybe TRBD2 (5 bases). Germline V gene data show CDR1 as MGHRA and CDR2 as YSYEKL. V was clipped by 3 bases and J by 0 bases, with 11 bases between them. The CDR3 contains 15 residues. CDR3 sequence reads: CASSQPRGYQETQYF. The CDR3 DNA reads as TGCGCCAGCAGCCAGCCTCGGGGATACCAAGAGACCCAGTACTTC.

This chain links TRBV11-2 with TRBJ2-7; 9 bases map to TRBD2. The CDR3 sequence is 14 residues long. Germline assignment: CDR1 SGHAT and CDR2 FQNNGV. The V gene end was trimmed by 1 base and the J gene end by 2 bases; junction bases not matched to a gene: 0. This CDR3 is CASSLGLAAYEQYF. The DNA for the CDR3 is TGTGCCAGCAGCTTAGGACTAGCGGCCTACGAGCAGTACTTC.

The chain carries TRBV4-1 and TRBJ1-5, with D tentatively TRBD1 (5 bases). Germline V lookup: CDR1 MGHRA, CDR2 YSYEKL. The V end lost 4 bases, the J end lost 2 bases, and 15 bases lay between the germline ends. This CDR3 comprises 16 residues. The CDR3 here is CASSRIAGQGNQPQHF. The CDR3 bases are TGCGCCAGCAGCCGGATCGCGGGGCAGGGCAATCAGCCCCAGCATTTT.

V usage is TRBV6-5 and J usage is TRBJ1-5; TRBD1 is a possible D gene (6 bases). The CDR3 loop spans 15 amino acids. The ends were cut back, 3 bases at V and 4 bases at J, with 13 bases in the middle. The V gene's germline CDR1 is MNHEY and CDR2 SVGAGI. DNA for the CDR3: TGTGCCAGCAGTTATTTCTTTCAGGGGAATCAGCCCCAGCATTTT. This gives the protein CASSYFFQGNQPQHF.

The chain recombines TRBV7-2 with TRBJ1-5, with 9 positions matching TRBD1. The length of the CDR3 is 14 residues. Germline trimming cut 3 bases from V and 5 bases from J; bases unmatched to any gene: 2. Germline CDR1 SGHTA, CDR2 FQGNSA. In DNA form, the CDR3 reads TGTGCCAGCAGCTTCGGACAGGGGTATCAGCCCCAGCATTTT. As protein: CASSFGQGYQPQHF.

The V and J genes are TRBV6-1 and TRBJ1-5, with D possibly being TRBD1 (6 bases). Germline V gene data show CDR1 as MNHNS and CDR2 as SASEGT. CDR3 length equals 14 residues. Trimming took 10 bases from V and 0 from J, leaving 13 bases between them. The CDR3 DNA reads TGTGCCACTAACGGACAGTTTAGCAATCAGCCCCAGCATTTT. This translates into CATNGQFSNQPQHF.

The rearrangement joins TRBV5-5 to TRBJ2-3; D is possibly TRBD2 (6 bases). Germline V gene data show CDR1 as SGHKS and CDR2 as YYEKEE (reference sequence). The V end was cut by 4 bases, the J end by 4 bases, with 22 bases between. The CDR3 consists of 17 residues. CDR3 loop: CASSPEGSVSWPDTQYF. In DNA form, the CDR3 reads TGTGCCAGCAGCCCGGAGGGTAGCGTGAGCTGGCCAGATACGCAGTATTTT.

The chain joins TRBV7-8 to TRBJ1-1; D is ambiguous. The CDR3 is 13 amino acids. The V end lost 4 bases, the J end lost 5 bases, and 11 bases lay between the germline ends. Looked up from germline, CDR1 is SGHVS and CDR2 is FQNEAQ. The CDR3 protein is CASSWSLGTEAFF. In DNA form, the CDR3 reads TGTGCCAGCAGCTGGAGCTTGGGAACTGAAGCTTTCTTT.

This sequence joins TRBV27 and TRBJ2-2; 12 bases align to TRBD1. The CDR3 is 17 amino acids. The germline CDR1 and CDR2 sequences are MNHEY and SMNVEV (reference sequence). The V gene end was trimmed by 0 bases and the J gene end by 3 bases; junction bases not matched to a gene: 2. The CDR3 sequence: CASSLSGQGADTGELFF. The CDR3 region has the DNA TGTGCCAGCAGTTTATCGGGACAGGGGGCGGACACCGGGGAGCTGTTTTTT.

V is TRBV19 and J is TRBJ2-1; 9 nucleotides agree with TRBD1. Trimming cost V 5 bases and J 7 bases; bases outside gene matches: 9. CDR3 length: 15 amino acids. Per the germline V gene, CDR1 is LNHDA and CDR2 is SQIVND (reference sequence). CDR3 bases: TGTGCCAGTAGTGCCCGACAGGGGGGTATGAATGAGCAGTTCTTC. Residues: CASSARQGGMNEQFF.

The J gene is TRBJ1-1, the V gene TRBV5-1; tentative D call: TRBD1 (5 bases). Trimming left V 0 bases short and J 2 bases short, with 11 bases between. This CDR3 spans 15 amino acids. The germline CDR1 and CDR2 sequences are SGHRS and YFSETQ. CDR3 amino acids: CASSLAWGVNTEAFF. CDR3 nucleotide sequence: TGCGCCAGCAGCTTGGCGTGGGGGGTCAACACTGAAGCTTTCTTT.

In DNA form, the CDR3 reads TGCAGCGCCGCGGGTCTGGAGACCCAGTACTTC. Its protein is CSAAGLETQYF. This sequence joins TRBV29-1 and TRBJ2-5; D is possibly TRBD2 (5 bases). CDR3 length: 11 residues. V was pared by 7 bases and J by 5 bases, with 11 bases between. Germline assignment: CDR1 SQVTM and CDR2 ANQGSEA.

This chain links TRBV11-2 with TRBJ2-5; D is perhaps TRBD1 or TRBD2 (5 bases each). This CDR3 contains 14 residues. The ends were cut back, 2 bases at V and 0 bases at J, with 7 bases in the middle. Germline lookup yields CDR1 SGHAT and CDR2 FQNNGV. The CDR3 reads CASSLRGDQETQYF. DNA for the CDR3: TGTGCCAGCAGCTTAAGGGGAGACCAAGAGACCCAGTACTTC.

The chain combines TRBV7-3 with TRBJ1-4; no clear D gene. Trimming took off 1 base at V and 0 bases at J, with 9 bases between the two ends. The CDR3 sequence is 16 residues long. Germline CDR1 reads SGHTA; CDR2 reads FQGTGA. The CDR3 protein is CASSLRQDATNEKLFF. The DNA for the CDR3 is TGTGCCAGCAGCTTAAGGCAGGATGCAACTAATGAAAAACTGTTTTTT.

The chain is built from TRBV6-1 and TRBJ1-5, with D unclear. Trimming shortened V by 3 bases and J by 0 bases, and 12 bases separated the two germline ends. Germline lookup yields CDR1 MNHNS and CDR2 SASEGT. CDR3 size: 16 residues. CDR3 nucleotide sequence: TGTGCCAGCAGTGAGGTCGCTCTGATTAGCAATCAGCCCCAGCATTTT. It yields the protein CASSEVALISNQPQHF.

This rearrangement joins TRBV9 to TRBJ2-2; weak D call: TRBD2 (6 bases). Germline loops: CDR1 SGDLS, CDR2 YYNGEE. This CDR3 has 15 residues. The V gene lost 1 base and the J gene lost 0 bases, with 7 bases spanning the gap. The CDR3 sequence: CASSVSGANTGELFF. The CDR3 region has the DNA TGTGCCAGCAGCGTATCGGGGGCGAACACCGGGGAGCTGTTTTTT.

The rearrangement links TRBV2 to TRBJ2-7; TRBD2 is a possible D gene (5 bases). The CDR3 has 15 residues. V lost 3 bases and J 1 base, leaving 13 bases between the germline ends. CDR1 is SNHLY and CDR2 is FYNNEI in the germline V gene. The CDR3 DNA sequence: TGTGCCAGCAGTGATGAGGGTCCATTATCCTACGAGCAGTACTTC. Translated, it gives CASSDEGPLSYEQYF.

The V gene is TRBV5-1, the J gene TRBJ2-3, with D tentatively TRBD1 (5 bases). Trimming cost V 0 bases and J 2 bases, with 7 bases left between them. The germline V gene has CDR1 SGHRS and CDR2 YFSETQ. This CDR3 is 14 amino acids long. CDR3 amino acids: CASSLVGVTDTQYF. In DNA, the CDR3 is TGCGCCAGCAGCTTGGTAGGGGTCACAGATACGCAGTATTTT. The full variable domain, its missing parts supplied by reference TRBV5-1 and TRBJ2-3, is KAGVTQTPRYLIKTRGQQVTLSCSPISGHRSVSWYQQTPGQGLQFLFEYFSETQRNKGNFPGRFSGRQFSNSRSEMNVSTLELGDSALYLCASSLVGVTDTQYFGPGTRLTVL.

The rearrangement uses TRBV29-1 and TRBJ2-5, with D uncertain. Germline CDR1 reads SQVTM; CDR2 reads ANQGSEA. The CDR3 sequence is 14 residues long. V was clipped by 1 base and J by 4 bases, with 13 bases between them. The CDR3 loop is CSVEGPNPGETQYF. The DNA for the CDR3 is TGCAGCGTTGAAGGCCCAAATCCCGGAGAGACCCAGTACTTC.

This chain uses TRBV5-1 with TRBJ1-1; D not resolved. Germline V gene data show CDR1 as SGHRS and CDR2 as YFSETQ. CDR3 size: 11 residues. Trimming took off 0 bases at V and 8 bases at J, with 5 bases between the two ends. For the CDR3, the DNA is TGCGCCAGCAGCTTGGCGGAGGAAGCTTTCTTT. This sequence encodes CASSLAEEAFF. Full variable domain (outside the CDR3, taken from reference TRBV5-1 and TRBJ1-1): KAGVTQTPRYLIKTRGQQVTLSCSPISGHRSVSWYQQTPGQGLQFLFEYFSETQRNKGNFPGRFSGRQFSNSRSEMNVSTLELGDSALYLCASSLAEEAFFGQGTRLTVV.

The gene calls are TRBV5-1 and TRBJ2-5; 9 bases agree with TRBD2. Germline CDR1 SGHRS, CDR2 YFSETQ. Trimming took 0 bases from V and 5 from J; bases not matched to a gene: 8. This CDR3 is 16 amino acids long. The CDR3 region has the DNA TGCGCCAGCAGCTTGGCCCTAGCGGGGACCCCGGAGACCCAGTACTTC. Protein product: CASSLALAGTPETQYF.

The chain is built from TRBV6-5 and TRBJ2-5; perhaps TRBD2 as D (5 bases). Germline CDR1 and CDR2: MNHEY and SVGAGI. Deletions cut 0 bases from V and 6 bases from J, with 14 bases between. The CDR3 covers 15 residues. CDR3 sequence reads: CASSYSVSRGQTQYF. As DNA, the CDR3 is TGTGCCAGCAGTTACTCGGTTAGCCGCGGGCAGACCCAGTACTTC.

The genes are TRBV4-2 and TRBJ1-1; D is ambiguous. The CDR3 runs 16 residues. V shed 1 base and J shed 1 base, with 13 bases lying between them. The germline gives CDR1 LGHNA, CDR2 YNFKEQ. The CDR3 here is CASSQVKMTTNTEAFF. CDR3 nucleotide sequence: TGTGCCAGCAGCCAAGTCAAGATGACAACGAACACTGAAGCTTTCTTT.

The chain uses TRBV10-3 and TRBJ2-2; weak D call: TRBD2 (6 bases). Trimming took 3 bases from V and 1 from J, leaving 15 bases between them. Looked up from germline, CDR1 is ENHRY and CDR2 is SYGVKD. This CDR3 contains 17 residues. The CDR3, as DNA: TGTGCCATCAGTGACCCCTTGACGGGGGAGAACACCGGGGAGCTGTTTTTT. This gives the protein CAISDPLTGENTGELFF.

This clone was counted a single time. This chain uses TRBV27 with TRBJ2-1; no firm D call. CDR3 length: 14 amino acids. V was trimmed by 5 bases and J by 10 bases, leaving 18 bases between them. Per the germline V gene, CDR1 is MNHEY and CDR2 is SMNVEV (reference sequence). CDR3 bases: TGTGCCAGCAGTGAAACGGTCGTCCCAAGGGAGCAGTTCTTC. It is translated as CASSETVVPREQFF.

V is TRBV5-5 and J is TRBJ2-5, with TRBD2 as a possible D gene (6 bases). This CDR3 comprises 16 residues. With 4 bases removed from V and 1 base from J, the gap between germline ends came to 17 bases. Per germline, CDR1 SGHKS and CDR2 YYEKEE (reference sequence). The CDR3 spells CASSNAPGVLQETQYF. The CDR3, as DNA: TGTGCCAGCAGCAATGCCCCGGGGGTACTCCAAGAGACCCAGTACTTC.